These 14 T cell receptor beta chains originate from one sample sequenced in a study of cytomegalovirus exposure and HLA in healthy donors. This PCR relied on a set of 60 Vbeta primers and 13 Jbeta primers. The method was immunoSEQ multiplex PCR; TCRdb's version includes in-frame clones alone and lacks a portion of them. The top ten clones hold more than 9.5% of a sample with 140,000 to 150,000 clones, 82% of them seen once. Specimen: PBMCs. These receptors all stem from a woman in her sixties in good health and CMV-seropositive.

The J gene is TRBJ2-7, the V gene TRBV4-2; 8 bases agree with TRBD2. The V gene's germline CDR1 is LGHNA and CDR2 YNFKEQ. V was pared by 4 bases and J by 4 bases, with 3 bases of the junction left unmatched. This CDR3 is built from 13 residues. The CDR3 sequence is CASSRGLAYEQYF. The CDR3, as DNA: TGTGCCAGCAGCCGAGGACTAGCTTACGAGCAGTACTTC.

The chain uses TRBV11-1 and TRBJ2-1; possible D gene TRBD1, 6 bases. This CDR3 is 15 amino acids long. Germline V gene sequence: CDR1 SGHAT, CDR2 FQDESV (reference sequence). The germline V and J ends were trimmed by 5 bases and 0 bases, with 11 bases remaining between them. The CDR3 loop is CASSSRDNSYNEQFF. For the CDR3, the DNA is TGTGCCAGCAGCAGCCGGGACAACTCCTACAATGAGCAGTTCTTC.

This chain links TRBV5-1 with TRBJ1-2, with TRBD1 matching 10 bases. With 3 bases clipped from V and 2 bases from J, the junction kept 4 bases outside the gene matches. Germline V gives CDR1 SGHRS, CDR2 YFSETQ. CDR3 size: 15 residues. The CDR3 sequence is CASSSPDRGNYGYTF. CDR3 coding DNA: TGCGCCAGCAGCTCTCCGGACAGGGGGAACTATGGCTACACCTTC. Looking up the rest from reference TRBV5-1 and TRBJ1-2 gives the full variable domain: KAGVTQTPRYLIKTRGQQVTLSCSPISGHRSVSWYQQTPGQGLQFLFEYFSETQRNKGNFPGRFSGRQFSNSRSEMNVSTLELGDSALYLCASSSPDRGNYGYTFGSGTRLTVV.

The chain is built from TRBV4-1 and TRBJ2-1, with 13 positions matching TRBD2. This CDR3 is built from 18 residues. CDR1 is MGHRA, CDR2 YSYEKL, per germline. V was pared by 0 bases and J by 8 bases, with 10 bases of the junction left unmatched. The CDR3 reads CASSQDRFGGLAGDEQFF. The CDR3 DNA sequence: TGCGCCAGCAGCCAAGATAGGTTCGGAGGACTAGCGGGAGATGAGCAGTTCTTC.

The sample holds a few counts of this clone. This chain connects TRBV10-3 to TRBJ1-4; possibly TRBD1 for D (6 bases). Trimming stripped 9 bases from V and 5 bases from J, with 13 bases between. Germline CDR1 is ENHRY and CDR2 is SYGVKD. This CDR3 is built from 13 residues. CDR3 DNA sequence: TGTGCCATAGGACAGACTCTAAATGAAAAACTGTTTTTT. Its protein is CAIGQTLNEKLFF.

This sequence joins TRBV29-1 and TRBJ1-2; possible D gene TRBD1, 5 bases. The CDR3 extends over 11 amino acids. CDR1 is SQVTM, CDR2 ANQGSEA, per germline. CDR3 nucleotide sequence: TGCTACGCTGTGGGGCACTATGGCTACACCTTC. Protein sequence: CYAVGHYGYTF.

The chain couples TRBV5-1 to TRBJ1-2, with D tentatively TRBD1 (5 bases). The germline V gene encodes CDR1 SGHRS and CDR2 YFSETQ. Deletions cut 6 bases from V and 1 base from J, with 13 bases between. The CDR3 spans 14 residues. The CDR3 DNA is TGCGCCAGCACCCCCGGGGGGGGTAACTATGGCTACACCTTC. Its protein is CASTPGGGNYGYTF.

The chain employs TRBV30 and TRBJ1-1; D ambiguous. Trimming shortened V by 2 bases and J by 4 bases, and 20 bases separated the two germline ends. The CDR3 is 16 residues long. The germline CDR1 and CDR2 sequences are GTSNPN and SVGIG (reference sequence). CDR3 loop: CAWSPTPPGVGTEAFF. CDR3 sequence (DNA): TGTGCCTGGAGTCCGACGCCCCCCGGGGTGGGCACTGAAGCTTTCTTT. Looking up the rest from reference TRBV30 and TRBJ1-1 gives the full variable domain: SQTIHQWPATLVQPVGSPLSLECTVEGTSNPNLYWYRQAAGRGLQLLFYSVGIGQISSEVPQNLSASRPQDRQFILSSKKLLLSDSGFYLCAWSPTPPGVGTEAFFGQGTRLTVV.

The gene calls are TRBV18 and TRBJ2-7, with 10 bases that match TRBD2. The ends lost 4 bases at V and 2 bases at J; junction bases unmatched: 5. From germline, CDR1 is KGHSH and CDR2 LQKENI. This CDR3 has 15 residues. CDR3 amino acids: CASSRGTSETYEQYF. The DNA of the CDR3 is TGTGCCAGCTCACGAGGGACTAGCGAGACCTACGAGCAGTACTTC.

The V gene is TRBV18, the J gene TRBJ2-5; 9 bases agree with TRBD2. Looked up from germline, CDR1 is KGHSH and CDR2 is LQKENI. V lost 3 bases and J lost 5; bases outside the gene matches: 13. CDR3 length: 17 amino acids. The CDR3 protein is CASSPRNSGRSTETQYF. As DNA, the CDR3 is TGTGCCAGCTCACCTCGAAATAGCGGGAGATCGACCGAGACCCAGTACTTC. The variable domain in full, completed from reference TRBV18 and TRBJ2-5, reads NAGVMQNPRHLVRRRGQEARLRCSPMKGHSHVYWYRQLPEEGLKFMVYLQKENIIDESGMPKERFSAEFPKEGPSILRIQQVVRGDSAAYFCASSPRNSGRSTETQYFGPGTRLLVL.

This clone was seen more than once but under ten times. The chain is built from TRBV6-1 and TRBJ2-7, with D possibly matching TRBD2 (6 bases). Trimming took 4 bases from V and 3 from J, leaving 16 bases between them. CDR1 is MNHNS and CDR2 is SASEGT in the germline V gene. The CDR3 loop spans 15 amino acids. CDR3 sequence: CASSGWGSGIYEQYF. The CDR3 DNA sequence: TGTGCCAGCAGTGGTTGGGGTAGCGGCATCTACGAGCAGTACTTC.

The chain is built from TRBV11-3 and TRBJ2-2; 7 nucleotides align to TRBD1. This CDR3 region has 14 residues. CDR1 and CDR2 from the germline V gene are SGHNT and YENEEA. Losses at the gene ends were 7 bases for V and 4 bases for J; bases not matched to a gene: 6. CDR3 coding DNA: TGTGCCAGCATACTACAGGGGCTCACCGGGGAGCTGTTTTTT. Amino acids: CASILQGLTGELFF.

The gene calls are TRBV7-3 and TRBJ2-1, with 8 positions matching TRBD2. The junction had 6 bases not matched to a gene; V was cut back by 2 bases and J by 6 bases. Per germline, CDR1 SGHTA and CDR2 FQGTGA. The CDR3 runs 15 residues. CDR3: CASSLQGGRSNEQFF. CDR3 DNA: TGTGCCAGCAGCTTACAGGGCGGGAGGTCCAATGAGCAGTTCTTC.

V usage is TRBV18 and J usage is TRBJ1-5; D not certain. This CDR3 has 14 residues. Germline assignment: CDR1 KGHSH and CDR2 LQKENI. V gave up 3 bases and J gave up 1 base, with 7 bases separating them. CDR3 region: CASSPLQSNQPQHF. The CDR3 DNA reads TGTGCCAGCTCACCGTTACAGAGCAATCAGCCCCAGCATTTT.